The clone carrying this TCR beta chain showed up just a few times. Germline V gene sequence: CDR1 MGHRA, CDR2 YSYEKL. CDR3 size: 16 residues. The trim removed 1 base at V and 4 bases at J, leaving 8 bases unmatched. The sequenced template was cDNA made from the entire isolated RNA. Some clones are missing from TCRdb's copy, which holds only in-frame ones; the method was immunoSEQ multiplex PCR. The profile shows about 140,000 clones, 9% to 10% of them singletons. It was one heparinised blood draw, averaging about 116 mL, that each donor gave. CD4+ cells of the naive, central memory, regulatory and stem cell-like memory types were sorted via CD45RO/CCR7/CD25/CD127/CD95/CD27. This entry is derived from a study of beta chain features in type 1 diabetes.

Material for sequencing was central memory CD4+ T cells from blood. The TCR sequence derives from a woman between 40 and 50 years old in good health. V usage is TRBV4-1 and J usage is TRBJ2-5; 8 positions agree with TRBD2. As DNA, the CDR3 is TGCGCCAGCAGCCAAGCAGCCGGGGGGGCCGGAGAGACCCAGTACTTC. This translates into CASSQAAGGAGETQYF.